The TCR beta chain under discussion was sequenced for a study of blood T cell repertoires in COVID-19. Repertoires were generated with immunoSEQ multiplex PCR, while TCRdb's copy carries only in-frame clones and drops some. Counted here are roughly 150,000 clones, 89% occurring once; the ten biggest clones make up about 2.6%. Germline V gives CDR1 MNHEY, CDR2 SVGAGI. Trimming took off 4 bases at V and 7 bases at J, with 11 bases between the two ends. The CDR3 length is 13 residues. The chain has TRBV6-5 and TRBJ1-5; D is perhaps TRBD1 (6 bases). The specimen sequenced was peripheral blood. The receptor comes from a man in his 60s with acute or convalescent COVID-19. The CDR3 region is CASSFSRGQPQHF. CDR3 in DNA: TGTGCCAGCAGTTTTAGCAGGGGACAGCCCCAGCATTTT.